Below, one TCR beta chain is given with its context. This entry belongs to a study of blood T cell repertoires in COVID-19. Generated by immunoSEQ multiplex PCR, the TCRdb table keeps only in-frame clones and is missing some. In the table there are more than 75,000 clones, almost 90% of which are singletons. V trimming: 4 bases; J trimming: 4 bases; junction bases outside the gene matches: 9. The V gene's germline CDR1 is LGHDT and CDR2 YNNKEL (reference sequence). The CDR3 has 17 amino acids. The sample comprised peripheral blood. This sequence joins TRBV3-1 (or the pseudogene TRBV3-2) and TRBJ2-2, with 10 bases aligning to TRBD2. The receptor was isolated from a woman aged 65 to 85 with acute or convalescent COVID-19. The CDR3 DNA follows: TGTGCCAGCAGCCGAAAAAGCGGGGGGGCAGGCACCGGGGAGCTGTTTTTT. The encoded protein is CASSRKSGGAGTGELFF.